Below, 29 T cell receptor beta chains from the same sample are listed, as sequenced in a study of T cells after yellow fever vaccination. Via MiXCR, TCRdb re-called the 5' RACE reads, giving one row per CDR3 protein. The sample includes fewer than 650,000 distinct CDR3 sequences, just over 20% of them seen just once. This specimen was PBMCs, taken around 3 weeks after the first yellow fever vaccination. The receptors were gathered from a man between 18 and 29 years old who received the YFV17D yellow fever vaccine.

This clonotype appeared a single time. The chain combines TRBV7-6 with TRBJ1-4, with TRBD1 as a possible D gene (5 bases). Germline lookup yields CDR1 SGHVS and CDR2 FNYEAQ. This CDR3 spans 15 amino acids. With 1 base removed from V and 7 bases from J, the gap between germline ends came to 13 bases. CDR3 loop: CASSLGSEGSEKLFF. CDR3 bases: TGTGCCAGCAGCTTAGGTTCAGAGGGGAGTGAAAAACTGTTTTTT.

The chain links TRBV12-3 or TRBV12-4 to TRBJ1-5, with D uncertain. Trimming stripped 6 bases from V and 1 base from J, with 13 bases between. The CDR3 contains 15 residues. The CDR3 sequence: CASRVSGGSNQPQHF. The CDR3 nucleotides are TGTGCCAGCAGGGTCAGTGGAGGGAGCAATCAGCCCCAGCATTTT.

This clonotype has a handful of counts. The gene calls are TRBV7-2 and TRBJ1-6; weak D call: TRBD1 (6 bases). The germline CDR1 and CDR2 sequences are SGHTA and FQGNSA. The CDR3 runs to 14 residues. Trimming took off 5 bases at V and 6 bases at J, with 11 bases between the two ends. DNA for the CDR3: TGTGCCAGCAGCCGCGGGACATCTAATTCACCCCTCCACTTT. The encoded protein is CASSRGTSNSPLHF. The full variable domain, in which reference TRBV7-2 and TRBJ1-6 provide the parts outside the CDR3, is GAGVSQSPSNKVTEKGKDVELRCDPISGHTALYWYRQSLGQGLEFLIYFQGNSAPDKSGLPSDRFSAERTGGSVSTLTIQRTQQEDSAVYLCASSRGTSNSPLHFGNGTRLTVT.

The rearrangement joins TRBV12-3 or TRBV12-4 to TRBJ2-1; perhaps D is TRBD1 or TRBD2 (6 bases each). Between the trimmed V and J ends, which lost 1 base and 4 bases, there was a span of 11 bases. This CDR3 contains 15 residues. The CDR3, as DNA: TGTGCCAGCAGTTTAGAGTCGGGGGCTTACAATGAGCAGTTCTTC. Translated: CASSLESGAYNEQFF.

This chain uses TRBV30 with TRBJ1-1, with D uncertain. Germline CDR1 reads GTSNPN; CDR2 reads SVGIG (reference sequence). This CDR3 comprises 12 residues. Deletions cut 5 bases from V and 0 bases from J, with 7 bases between. The CDR3 spells CAWGPMNTEAFF. The CDR3 DNA follows: TGTGCCTGGGGTCCCATGAACACTGAAGCTTTCTTT. Full variable domain (missing parts from reference TRBV30 and TRBJ1-1): SQTIHQWPATLVQPVGSPLSLECTVEGTSNPNLYWYRQAAGRGLQLLFYSVGIGQISSEVPQNLSASRPQDRQFILSSKKLLLSDSGFYLCAWGPMNTEAFFGQGTRLTVV.

The chain couples TRBV24-1 to TRBJ2-5, with no clear D. This CDR3 spans 13 amino acids. Germline V gene lookup returns CDR1 KGHDR and CDR2 SFDVKD. Trimming shortened V by 4 bases and J by 5 bases, and 10 bases separated the two germline ends. The CDR3 coding sequence is TGTGCCACCAGTGAGGGGTTAGGGGAGACCCAGTACTTC. Its protein product is CATSEGLGETQYF.

This clonotype was observed a few times. The chain has TRBV19 and TRBJ2-2; possibly TRBD1 for D (6 bases). The V and J ends lost 6 bases and 1 base respectively, with 12 bases between them. CDR1 LNHDA and CDR2 SQIVND come from the germline V gene (reference sequence). This CDR3 comprises 15 residues. CDR3 DNA: TGTGCCAGTAGAACCGGGACACTGAACACCGGGGAGCTGTTTTTT. Translating it yields CASRTGTLNTGELFF.

Here the CDR3 reads CASSPFPGDNEQFF. The CDR3 nucleotides are TGTGCCAGCAGCCCCTTCCCCGGCGACAATGAGCAGTTCTTC. This chain joins TRBV6-1 and TRBJ2-1; D call uncertain. V was pared by 6 bases and J by 5 bases, with 14 bases between. Germline assignment: CDR1 MNHNS and CDR2 SASEGT. The CDR3 spans 14 residues.

The V call is TRBV11-3, the J call TRBJ2-5; 8 bases are shared with TRBD2. Germline values: CDR1 SGHNT, CDR2 YENEEA. The CDR3 is 14 residues long. V shed 5 bases, J shed 7 bases, and the junction held 9 bases outside the gene matches. The CDR3 region is CASSAGGAVSTQYF. For the CDR3, the DNA is TGTGCCAGCAGCGCCGGGGGGGCGGTGTCGACCCAGTACTTC. Full variable domain (remainder filled in from reference TRBV11-3 and TRBJ2-5): EAGVVQSPRYKIIEKKQPVAFWCNPISGHNTLYWYLQNLGQGPELLIRYENEEAVDDSQLPKDRFSAERLKGVDSTLKIQPAELGDSAVYLCASSAGGAVSTQYFGPGTRLLVL.

This clonotype was counted between two and nine times. The gene calls are TRBV5-1 and TRBJ2-3; D ambiguous. The V and J ends lost 4 bases and 1 base respectively, with 13 bases between them. This CDR3 is built from 15 residues. Germline CDR1 reads SGHRS; CDR2 reads YFSETQ. Here the CDR3 reads CASSTRDPGTDTQYF. DNA of the CDR3: TGCGCCAGCAGCACCCGTGACCCTGGCACAGATACGCAGTATTTT.

At least ten counts were recorded for this clonotype. V gene TRBV7-2 combines with J gene TRBJ1-1; D unresolved. With 7 bases removed from V and 7 bases from J, the gap between germline ends came to 13 bases. The CDR3 totals 12 residues. CDR1 and CDR2 (germline): SGHTA, FQGNSA. The CDR3 is CASNPDWLEAFF. Here the CDR3 DNA reads TGTGCCAGCAACCCCGATTGGCTTGAAGCTTTCTTT.

This clonotype was counted between two and nine times. This chain connects TRBV7-2 to TRBJ2-7, with 10 bases fitting TRBD1. CDR1 and CDR2 from the germline V gene are SGHTA and FQGNSA. V shed 5 bases, J shed 5 bases, and the junction held 15 bases outside the gene matches. The CDR3 is 17 residues long. This chain's CDR3 is CASSHLWTGGVFDEQYF. Written as DNA, the CDR3 is TGTGCCAGCAGCCACCTGTGGACAGGGGGTGTATTTGACGAGCAGTACTTC.

This clonotype was found a few times. The V call is TRBV10-3, the J call TRBJ2-7, with D hard to call. There are 15 residues in the CDR3. Germline V gene sequence: CDR1 ENHRY, CDR2 SYGVKD. Trimming cost V 0 bases and J 5 bases, with 14 bases left between them. The CDR3 reads CAISESGPFGNEQYF. CDR3 in DNA: TGTGCCATCAGTGAGTCCGGTCCCTTCGGTAACGAGCAGTACTTC.

J is TRBJ2-1 and V is TRBV12-3 or TRBV12-4; tentatively, D is TRBD1 (5 bases). The V and J ends lost 6 bases and 0 bases respectively, with 15 bases between them. The CDR3 is made up of 16 amino acids. The CDR3 is CASRGLGRRSYNEQFF. CDR3 nucleotide sequence: TGTGCCAGCAGGGGATTGGGGCGCCGCTCCTACAATGAGCAGTTCTTC.

The rearrangement joins TRBV20-1 to TRBJ2-7, with no clear D. The V and J ends lost 5 bases and 4 bases respectively, with 9 bases between them. CDR3 length: 11 residues. From germline, CDR1 is DFQATT and CDR2 SNEGSKA (reference sequence). This chain's CDR3 is CSAPGRYEQYV. CDR3 coding DNA: TGCAGTGCTCCAGGACGATACGAGCAGTACGTC.

V is TRBV7-9 and J is TRBJ1-4; the D gene is possibly TRBD1 (5 bases). Trimming pared 4 bases from V and 7 bases from J, leaving 13 bases between. Germline V gene sequence: CDR1 SEHNR, CDR2 FQNEAQ (reference sequence). This CDR3 has 14 residues. The CDR3 spells CASSSDTEGEKLFF. The CDR3 DNA sequence: TGTGCCAGCAGCTCGGACACGGAAGGTGAAAAACTGTTTTTT.

This clonotype was recorded at least ten times. The CDR3 nucleotides are TGTGCCAGCAGCCAGCGGCAGACCCAGTACTTC. As protein: CASSQRQTQYF. This rearrangement joins TRBV7-2 to TRBJ2-5, with D maybe TRBD2 (5 bases). The germline V gene has CDR1 SGHTA and CDR2 FQGNSA. This CDR3 comprises 11 residues. V was pared by 5 bases and J by 6 bases, with 7 bases between.

This clonotype showed up just a few times. The chain employs TRBV7-8 and TRBJ1-4; D gene unclear. The V gene's germline CDR1 is SGHVS and CDR2 FQNEAQ. V was shortened by 2 bases and J by 5 bases, with 9 bases between the two germline ends. This CDR3 comprises 14 residues. CDR3 in amino acids: CASSLHPLNEKLFF. The CDR3 coding sequence is TGTGCCAGCAGCTTACATCCTCTCAATGAAAAACTGTTTTTT. The full variable domain, in which reference TRBV7-8 and TRBJ1-4 provide the parts outside the CDR3, is GAGVSQSPRYKVAKRGQDVALRCDPISGHVSLFWYQQALGQGPEFLTYFQNEAQLDKSGLPSDRFFAERPEGSVSTLKIQRTQQEDSAVYLCASSLHPLNEKLFFGSGTQLSVL.

The chain recombines TRBV9 with TRBJ2-2, with D unresolved. With 3 bases removed from V and 6 bases from J, the gap between germline ends came to 6 bases. There are 12 residues in the CDR3. Germline CDR1 reads SGDLS; CDR2 reads YYNGEE. The CDR3 protein is CASSALSGELFF. As DNA, the CDR3 is TGTGCCAGCAGCGCGTTATCCGGGGAGCTGTTTTTT.

This clonotype was seen more than once but under ten times. This chain links TRBV7-2 with TRBJ2-3; D is possibly TRBD2 (5 bases). The germline CDR1 and CDR2 sequences are SGHTA and FQGNSA. The CDR3 has 14 amino acids. Trimming cost V 7 bases and J 2 bases, with 13 bases left between them. The CDR3 DNA follows: TGTGCCAGCAAGACTATGCTAGACACAGATACGCAGTATTTT. It translates to CASKTMLDTDTQYF.

This clonotype has just a few counts. This chain joins TRBV10-3 and TRBJ2-3; D not resolved. Germline V gene lookup returns CDR1 ENHRY and CDR2 SYGVKD. CDR3 length: 15 amino acids. V shed 7 bases and J shed 0 bases, with 14 bases lying between them. This chain's CDR3 is CAIMAGIYSTDTQYF. CDR3 coding DNA: TGTGCCATCATGGCCGGCATTTATAGCACAGATACGCAGTATTTT.

The chain couples TRBV12-3 or TRBV12-4 to TRBJ1-3; D gene uncertain. The CDR3 spans 12 residues. The ends were cut back, 6 bases at V and 8 bases at J, with 11 bases in the middle. CDR3 nucleotide sequence: TGTGCCAGCAGCCGAAGTCGACACACCATATATTTT. Its translation: CASSRSRHTIYF.

In this sample, this clonotype turned up a few times. The chain uses TRBV29-1 and TRBJ2-1; D ambiguous. Trimming pared 2 bases from V and 4 bases from J, leaving 12 bases between. The CDR3 is 14 residues long. Germline CDR1 is SQVTM and CDR2 is ANQGSEA. The CDR3 DNA reads TGCAGCGTTGAAAGCCCAGTAACATACAATGAGCAGTTCTTC. It translates to CSVESPVTYNEQFF.

This clonotype has a handful of counts. This chain links TRBV5-1 with TRBJ2-5, with D perhaps given as TRBD1 or TRBD2 (5 bases each). This CDR3 contains 16 residues. The V end was cut by 2 bases, the J end by 4 bases, with 18 bases between. Germline CDR1 is SGHRS and CDR2 is YFSETQ. The CDR3 sequence: CASSLLGEGSRETQYF. The CDR3 DNA sequence: TGCGCCAGCAGCTTATTGGGGGAAGGGAGTAGAGAGACCCAGTACTTC.

This clonotype occurred a few times. The chain employs TRBV24-1 and TRBJ1-1; D gene uncertain. Germline values: CDR1 KGHDR, CDR2 SFDVKD. The length of the CDR3 is 13 residues. Deletions cut 2 bases from V and 7 bases from J, with 10 bases between. The CDR3 region has the DNA TGTGCCACCAGTGATTCCAACACAGTTGAAGCTTTCTTT. Its translation: CATSDSNTVEAFF.

This rearrangement joins TRBV7-9 to TRBJ2-1; weak D call: TRBD2 (6 bases). This CDR3 contains 16 residues. In germline, CDR1 is SEHNR, CDR2 FQNEAQ (reference sequence). Trimming left V 5 bases short and J 8 bases short, with 22 bases between. The CDR3 region has the DNA TGTGCCAGCAGCCCCCGGGGCGGGGTCCTAAGGGATGAGCAGTTCTTC. It is translated as CASSPRGGVLRDEQFF.

This clonotype was counted between two and nine times. This chain connects TRBV29-1 to TRBJ2-3, with unresolved D. From germline, CDR1 is SQVTM and CDR2 ANQGSEA. V lost 4 bases, J lost 2 bases, and 10 bases lay in between. This CDR3 spans 13 amino acids. Here the CDR3 reads CSVGNLPTDTQYF. The CDR3 DNA reads TGCAGCGTTGGAAACCTCCCCACAGATACGCAGTATTTT.

This chain joins TRBV5-1 and TRBJ2-3; 7 positions match TRBD2. The CDR3 is made up of 16 amino acids. V dropped 1 base and J dropped 0; count of bases not matched to a gene: 5. Germline CDR1 SGHRS, CDR2 YFSETQ. The CDR3 bases are TGCGCCAGCAGCTTGAGGACGCGGGGGAGCACAGATACGCAGTATTTT. Translation: CASSLRTRGSTDTQYF.

The J gene is TRBJ2-5, the V gene TRBV20-1; 8 bases align to TRBD2. Trimming cost V 2 bases and J 7 bases; bases outside gene matches: 12. CDR1 and CDR2 from the germline V gene are DFQATT and SNEGSKA (reference sequence). This CDR3 is built from 15 residues. CDR3 amino acids: CSARLRGETPGTQYF. DNA for the CDR3: TGCAGTGCTAGATTGCGGGGGGAAACGCCGGGGACCCAGTACTTC.